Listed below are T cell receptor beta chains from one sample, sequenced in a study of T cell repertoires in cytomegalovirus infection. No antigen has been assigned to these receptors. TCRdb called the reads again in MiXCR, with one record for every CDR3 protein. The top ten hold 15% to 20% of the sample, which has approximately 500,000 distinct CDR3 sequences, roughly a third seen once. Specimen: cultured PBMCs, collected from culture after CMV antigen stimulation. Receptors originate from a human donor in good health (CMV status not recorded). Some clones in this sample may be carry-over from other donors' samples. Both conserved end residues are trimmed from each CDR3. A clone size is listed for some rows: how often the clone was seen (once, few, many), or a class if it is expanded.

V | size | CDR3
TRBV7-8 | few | ASSYPRLHTGELF
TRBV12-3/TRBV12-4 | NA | ASSPTPDEQF
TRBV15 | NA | ATSGVLAANEQF
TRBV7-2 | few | ASSPPAEVGRF
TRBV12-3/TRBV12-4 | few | ASSLRVSSYNEQF
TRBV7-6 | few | ASSPLAGVETQY
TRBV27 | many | ASSSPCLKGGFLSSGNTIY
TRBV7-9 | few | ASSLEHVRSSPWSNEQF
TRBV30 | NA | AQVQALGTTGELF
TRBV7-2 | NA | ASSLAAGAVEQY
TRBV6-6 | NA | ASTGGTDTQY
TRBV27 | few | ASSLSWTDTQY
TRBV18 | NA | ASSPMGQGNSPLH
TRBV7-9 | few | ASSSTDRDPLGYT
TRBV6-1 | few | ATRRTGISGANVLT
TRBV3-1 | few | ASSPDQRYEQF
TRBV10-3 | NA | AISGAGTASTDTQY
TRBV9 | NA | ASTGASGMDTQY
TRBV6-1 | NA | ASRKASDNEQF
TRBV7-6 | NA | ASSPRTSGRTEQY
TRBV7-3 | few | ASSRLANRGRDSEQF
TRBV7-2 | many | ASSLARWATNEKLF
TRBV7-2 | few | ASSYTLRVVHNEQF
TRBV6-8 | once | ASSYSSGHGNTIY
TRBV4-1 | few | ASSQEGGRGRKKLF
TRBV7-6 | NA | ASSFRAGGNSYEQY
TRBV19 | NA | ASSYSRAKNIQY
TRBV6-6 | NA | ASSYLGGAGTEAF
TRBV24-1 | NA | ATSDFAASGRSNTGELF
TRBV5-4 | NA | ASSSGLAGVDYEQY
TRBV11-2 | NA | ASSLPFNTDTQY
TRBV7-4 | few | ASSLWGVGTEAF
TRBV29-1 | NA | SVEDLKQGTYEQY
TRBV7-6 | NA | ASRQGLAGTGELF
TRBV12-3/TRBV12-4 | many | ASSLGPTEAF
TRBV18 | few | ASSTAQGAEAF
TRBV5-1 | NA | ASSLRRSPGTFETQY
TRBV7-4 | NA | ASYGYRGRVRADTQY
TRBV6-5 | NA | ASSYRTRGRYNTEAF
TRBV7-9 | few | AIPRLAGVTGELF
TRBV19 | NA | ASRNVQTNEKLF
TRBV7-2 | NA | ASSLGNVLAGDEQF
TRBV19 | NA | ASSIRPRTGYT
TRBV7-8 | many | ASSLGEQREAF
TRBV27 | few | ASSSLSRFSNQPQH
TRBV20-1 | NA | SALTQGGYNSPLH
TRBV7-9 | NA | ASSRISGVSYNEQF
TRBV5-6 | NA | ASIPSGAGGTYNEQF
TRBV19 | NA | ASSTSTGTTYGYT
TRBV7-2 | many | ASSLTGTSDNEQF